One and the same sample provided the 9 T cell receptor beta chains below, sequenced in a study of post-analysis software for immune sequencing data (dated by TCRdb to about 2015). Summary of the overall study and its limitations: About five TRBV segments, including TRBV5-6, TRBV5-1 and TRBV20-1, were significantly more frequent in patients than controls.

Antigen specificity for these receptors is unknown. The library was produced with PCR. These reads were obtained on an Illumina HiSeq 2500. To reduce PCR and sequencing biases, unique molecular identifiers were incorporated into the TCR beta cDNA libraries. TCRdb reprocessing: public reads trimmed at Q25 with fastp, clones called with MiXCR, in-frame beta chains kept. When rows share a CDR3 protein, they turn into one entry using the most common DNA and genes. The table for this sample lists some 700,000 distinct CDR3 sequences; about 60% of them were counted only once. The ten largest clones take up over 9% of the sample. The sequenced material came from blood. The receptors were sampled from a girl aged 2-9 years with multiple sclerosis.

The V call is TRBV29-1, the J call TRBJ2-5; D not resolved. Trimming pared 6 bases from V and 1 base from J, leaving 6 bases between. CDR1 SQVTM and CDR2 ANQGSEA come from the germline V gene. The CDR3 has 11 residues. The chain's CDR3 is CSVGIQETQYF. The CDR3 DNA reads TGCAGCGTCGGCATCCAAGAGACCCAGTACTTC.

The chain has TRBV7-2 and TRBJ1-2; D is ambiguous. CDR3 size: 14 residues. Between the trimmed V and J ends, which lost 5 bases and 4 bases, there was a span of 14 bases. The V gene's germline CDR1 is SGHTA and CDR2 FQGNSA. CDR3 protein: CASSLADGFYGYTF. CDR3 bases: TGTGCCAGCAGCCTCGCGGACGGCTTCTATGGCTACACCTTC.

Worth noting for this clonotype: This may arise from a read error, as a much more abundant clone is one base away. The V call is TRBV4-1, the J call TRBJ2-5; unclear D gene. CDR1 is MGHRA and CDR2 is YSYEKL in the germline V gene. This CDR3 region has 14 residues. The CDR3 here is CASSPLGYQEIQYF. The CDR3 DNA reads TGCGCCAGCAGCCCCCTGGGGTACCAAGAGATCCAGTACTTC.

The chain carries TRBV5-6 and TRBJ2-1, with D tentatively TRBD1 or TRBD2 (5 bases each). This CDR3 is built from 15 residues. The V gene's germline CDR1 is SGHDT and CDR2 YYEEEE. V shed 5 bases and J shed 0 bases, with 12 bases lying between them. The DNA of the CDR3 is TGTGCCAGCAGGTCACGGGGCCGCTCCTACAATGAGCAGTTCTTC. Translated: CASRSRGRSYNEQFF.

The table lists this clonotype with a few counts. The chain uses TRBV15 and TRBJ2-4; 7 nucleotides align to TRBD1. The V gene end was trimmed by 4 bases and the J gene end by 6 bases; junction bases not matched to a gene: 6. The CDR3 has 14 residues. Germline V lookup: CDR1 LNHNV, CDR2 YYDKDF (reference sequence). The CDR3 region has the DNA TGTGCCACCAGCATGGGACAGACTTTAAACATTCAGTACTTC. It translates to CATSMGQTLNIQYF.

The V gene is TRBV20-1, the J gene TRBJ2-1; TRBD2 might be the D (6 bases). Germline loops: CDR1 DFQATT, CDR2 SNEGSKA (reference sequence). The CDR3 runs to 18 residues. Between the trimmed V and J ends, which lost 5 bases and 0 bases, there was a span of 23 bases. CDR3 residues: CSAPGSEIPGSSYNEQFF. The CDR3 nucleotides read TGCAGTGCTCCGGGGAGTGAAATCCCCGGGAGCTCCTACAATGAGCAGTTCTTC.

The chain couples TRBV12-5 to TRBJ1-2; D is uncertain. The CDR3 contains 13 residues. The germline V gene encodes CDR1 LGHNT and CDR2 FRNRAP. Trimming shortened V by 4 bases and J by 12 bases, and 18 bases separated the two germline ends. DNA for the CDR3: TGTGCTAGTGGTTACACCTCCGGGTCCGTTGACACCTTC. Its translation: CASGYTSGSVDTF. The full variable domain, completed using reference TRBV12-5 and TRBJ1-2, is DARVTQTPRHKVTEMGQEVTMRCQPILGHNTVFWYRQTMMQGLELLAYFRNRAPLDDSGMPKDRFSAEMPDATLATLKIQPSEPRDSAVYFCASGYTSGSVDTFGSGTRLTVV.

The chain carries TRBV3-1 and TRBJ2-7, with 14 bases lining up with TRBD2. The CDR3 loop spans 16 amino acids. Trimming cost V 6 bases and J 3 bases; bases outside gene matches: 7. Germline V gives CDR1 LGHDT, CDR2 YNNKEL (reference sequence). The CDR3, as DNA: TGTGCCAGCAGTCCAGGACTAGCGGGGGGACTCTACGAGCAGTACTTC. Amino acid sequence: CASSPGLAGGLYEQYF.

The chain uses TRBV11-2 and TRBJ2-3; 9 bases line up with TRBD2. Unmatched junction bases numbered 10, after V lost 3 bases and J lost 3 bases. The CDR3 runs 17 residues. The germline V gene has CDR1 SGHAT and CDR2 FQNNGV. The CDR3 here is CASSFPPGTSRTDTQYF. Written as DNA, the CDR3 is TGTGCCAGCAGCTTTCCGCCCGGGACTAGCCGGACAGATACGCAGTATTTT. The whole variable domain, remainder taken from reference TRBV11-2 and TRBJ2-3, is EAGVAQSPRYKIIEKRQSVAFWCNPISGHATLYWYQQILGQGPKLLIQFQNNGVVDDSQLPKDRFSAERLKGVDSTLKIQPAKLEDSAVYLCASSFPPGTSRTDTQYFGPGTRLTVL.